This TCR beta chain was sequenced for a study of T cells in localized non-small cell lung cancer (TCRdb year 2020). With regard to the full study: Comparing tumors with uninvolved tumor-adjacent lungs, the study looked at the T cell repertoires of about 240 patients with early-stage NSCLC. Of the NSCLC patients, about 130 were male and about 97 were female, and the mean age was approximately 66 years. The cohort was made up of around 250 treatment-naive NSCLC patients whose localized lung tumors had been resected. The paper's findings and limits, for the study overall: Higher blood T cell density associated with longer overall survival, while higher adjacent-lung clonality associated with shorter survival. Because the study design was exploratory, TCR variables were selected using unadjusted p-values without false-discovery rate correction. A median of 57 of the top 100 tumor clones turned up in the paired uninvolved adjacent lung, and under 30 of those clones also ranked among the top 100 of that same adjacent lung. Because multi-region tumor sequencing was not done, intratumor heterogeneity could not be ruled out. Uninvolved tumor-adjacent lung showed the highest T cell clonality, higher than tumor, which suggests more focused antigenic responses in the adjacent lung.

TCR beta CDR3 regions were sequenced from DNA using the immunoSEQ Assay. In the original analysis: To compute T cell density, TCR beta template counts were normalized to usable DNA, which was estimated by amplifying housekeeping genes. Richness was estimated using the preseqR package, with extrapolation to 400,000 templates for PBMC samples and to 120,000 templates for tissue samples. Clonality was calculated as one minus Pielou's evenness. Tissue-enriched TCRs were identified through differential abundance testing performed on productive amino-acid clonotypes, with a minimum total count of 5 and an alpha of 0.1. The Jaccard Index and the Morisita Overlap Index were used to measure how much the repertoires overlapped between compartments. GLIPH grouped TCR beta CDR3s together with public tetramer-defined viral CDR3s, and a viral motif had to include at least three viral sequences and show V-gene enrichment. The table was pulled from immuneACCESS by TCRdb, which kept in-frame rearrangements only. Such tables lose some clones; where checked, under half of the loss comes from unresolved V genes, and the rest has no known cause. D and trimming come from the DNA, and the V and J calls and clone size come from that table. In this sample the table shows about 2,500 clones, roughly 36% of which occur a single time. About 5.6% of the sample goes to the ten largest clones.

A word on this clone: It lacks a known antigen. No much larger clonotype is one base removed from it; base qualities were not supplied.

At diagnosis, peripheral blood, uninvolved tumor-adjacent lung and tumor were collected and were preserved as a mix of fresh-frozen and FFPE material. The cysteine opens and the phenylalanine closes a CDR3 of 16 amino acids. The read is trimmed to its CDR3 DNA, 48 bases read in frame from base 1. The receptor chain draws on TRBV1 and TRBJ2-1; TRBD2 is the table's D call and was not checked against the DNA. TRBV1 corresponds to a pseudogene. The TCR comes from a man between 40 and 70 years old with stage I lung adenocarcinoma. The input for sequencing was lung tumor tissue, taken before any cancer treatment. The DNA sequence follows: TGCGCCAGCAGCCAAGAACTTCGGACTATCGACAATGAGCAGTTCTTC. Translated, it reads CASSQELRTIDNEQFF.